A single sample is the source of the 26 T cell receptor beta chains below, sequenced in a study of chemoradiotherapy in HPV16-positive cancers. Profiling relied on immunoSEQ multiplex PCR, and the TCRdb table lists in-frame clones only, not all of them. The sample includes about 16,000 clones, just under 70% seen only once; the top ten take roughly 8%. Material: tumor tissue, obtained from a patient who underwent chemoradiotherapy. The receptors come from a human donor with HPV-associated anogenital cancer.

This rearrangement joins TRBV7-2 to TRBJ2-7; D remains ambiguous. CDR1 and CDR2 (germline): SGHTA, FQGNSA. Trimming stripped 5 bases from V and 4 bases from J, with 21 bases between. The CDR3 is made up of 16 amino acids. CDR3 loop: CASSQEESQYEYEQYF. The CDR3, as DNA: TGTGCCAGCAGCCAAGAAGAATCCCAATACGAGTACGAGCAGTACTTC.

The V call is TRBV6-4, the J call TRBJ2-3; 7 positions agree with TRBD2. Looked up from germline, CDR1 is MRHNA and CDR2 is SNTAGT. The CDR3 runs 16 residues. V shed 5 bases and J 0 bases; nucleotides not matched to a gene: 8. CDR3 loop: CASSFTSGASTDTQYF. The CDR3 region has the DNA TGTGCCAGCAGTTTTACCAGCGGGGCTAGCACAGATACGCAGTATTTT.

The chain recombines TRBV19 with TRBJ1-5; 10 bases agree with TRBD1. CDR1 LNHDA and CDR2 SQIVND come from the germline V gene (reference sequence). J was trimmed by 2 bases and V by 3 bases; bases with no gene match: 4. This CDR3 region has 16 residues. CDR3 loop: CASSIPGQGGNQPQHF. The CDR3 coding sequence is TGTGCCAGTAGTATCCCCGGACAGGGGGGCAATCAGCCCCAGCATTTT.

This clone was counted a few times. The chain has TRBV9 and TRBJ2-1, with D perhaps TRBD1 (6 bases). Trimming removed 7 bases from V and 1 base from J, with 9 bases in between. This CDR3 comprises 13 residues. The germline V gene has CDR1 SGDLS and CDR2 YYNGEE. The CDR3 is CASSQGSYNEQFF. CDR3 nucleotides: TGTGCCAGCTCCCAGGGGTCCTACAATGAGCAGTTCTTC.

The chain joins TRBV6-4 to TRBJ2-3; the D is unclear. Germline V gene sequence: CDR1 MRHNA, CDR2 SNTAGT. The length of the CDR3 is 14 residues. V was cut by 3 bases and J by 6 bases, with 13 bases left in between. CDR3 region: CASSDGGNSDTQYF. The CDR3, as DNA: TGTGCCAGCAGTGATGGCGGTAACTCCGATACGCAGTATTTT.

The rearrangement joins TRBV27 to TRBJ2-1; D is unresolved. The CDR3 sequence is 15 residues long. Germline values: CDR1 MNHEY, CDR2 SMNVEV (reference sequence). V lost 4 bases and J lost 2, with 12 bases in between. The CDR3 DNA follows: TGTGCCAGCAGTTCTTCACTACCCACCTACAATGAGCAGTTCTTC. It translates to CASSSSLPTYNEQFF.

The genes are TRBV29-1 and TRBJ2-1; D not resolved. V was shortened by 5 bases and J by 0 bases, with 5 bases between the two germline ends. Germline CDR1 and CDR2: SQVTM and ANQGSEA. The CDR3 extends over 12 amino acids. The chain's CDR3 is CSVLVSYNEQFF. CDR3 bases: TGCAGCGTTCTAGTCTCCTACAATGAGCAGTTCTTC.

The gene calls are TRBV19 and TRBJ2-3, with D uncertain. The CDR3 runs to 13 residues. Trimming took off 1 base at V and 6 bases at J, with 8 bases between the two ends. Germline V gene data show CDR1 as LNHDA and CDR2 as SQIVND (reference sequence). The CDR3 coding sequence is TGTGCCAGTAGTATAGGCCGGTGGGATACGCAGTATTTT. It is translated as CASSIGRWDTQYF.

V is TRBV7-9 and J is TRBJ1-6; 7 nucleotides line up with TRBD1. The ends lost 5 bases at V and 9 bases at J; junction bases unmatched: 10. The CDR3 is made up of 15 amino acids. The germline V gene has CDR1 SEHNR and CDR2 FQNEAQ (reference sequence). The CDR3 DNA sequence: TGTGCCAGCAGCATCGGGACAGCCGGGGGTTCACCCCTCCACTTT. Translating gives CASSIGTAGGSPLHF.

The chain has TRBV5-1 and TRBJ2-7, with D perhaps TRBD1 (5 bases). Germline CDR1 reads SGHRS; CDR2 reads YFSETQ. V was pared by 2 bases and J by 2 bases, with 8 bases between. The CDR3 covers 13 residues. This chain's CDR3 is CASSFQGAYEQYF. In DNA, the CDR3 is TGCGCCAGCAGCTTCCAGGGCGCCTACGAGCAGTACTTC.

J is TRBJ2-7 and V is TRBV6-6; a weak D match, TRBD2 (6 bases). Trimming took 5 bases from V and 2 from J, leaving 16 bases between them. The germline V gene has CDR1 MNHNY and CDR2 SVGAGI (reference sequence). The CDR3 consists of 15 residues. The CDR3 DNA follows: TGTGCCAGCAGTATTGGGTACGGGGGTCCCTACGAGCAGTACTTC. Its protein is CASSIGYGGPYEQYF.

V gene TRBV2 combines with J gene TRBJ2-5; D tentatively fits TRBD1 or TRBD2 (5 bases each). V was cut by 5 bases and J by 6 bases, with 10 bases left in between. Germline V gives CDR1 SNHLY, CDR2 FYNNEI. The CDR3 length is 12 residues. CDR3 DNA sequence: TGTGCCAGCAGTAGGGACCGGAAGACCCAGTACTTC. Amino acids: CASSRDRKTQYF.

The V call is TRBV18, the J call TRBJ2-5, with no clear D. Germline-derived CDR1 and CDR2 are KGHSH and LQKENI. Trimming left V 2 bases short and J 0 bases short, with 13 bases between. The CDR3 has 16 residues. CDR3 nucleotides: TGTGCCAGCTCACCATCCCCATTTTCGTACCAAGAGACCCAGTACTTC. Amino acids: CASSPSPFSYQETQYF. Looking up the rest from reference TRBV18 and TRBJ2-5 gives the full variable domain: NAGVMQNPRHLVRRRGQEARLRCSPMKGHSHVYWYRQLPEEGLKFMVYLQKENIIDESGMPKERFSAEFPKEGPSILRIQQVVRGDSAAYFCASSPSPFSYQETQYFGPGTRLLVL.

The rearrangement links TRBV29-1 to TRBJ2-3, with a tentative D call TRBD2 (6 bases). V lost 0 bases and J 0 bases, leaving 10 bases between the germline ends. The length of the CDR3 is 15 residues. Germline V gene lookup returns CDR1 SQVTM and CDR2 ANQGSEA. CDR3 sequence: CSVEDGGTSTDTQYF. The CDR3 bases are TGCAGCGTTGAAGATGGAGGGACTAGCACAGATACGCAGTATTTT.

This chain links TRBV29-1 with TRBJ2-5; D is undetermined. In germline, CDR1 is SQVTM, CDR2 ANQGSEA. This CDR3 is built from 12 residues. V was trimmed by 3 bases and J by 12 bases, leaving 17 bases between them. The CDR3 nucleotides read TGCAGCGTTGACCCCCAGACCAGCAAGGAGTACTTC. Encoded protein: CSVDPQTSKEYF.

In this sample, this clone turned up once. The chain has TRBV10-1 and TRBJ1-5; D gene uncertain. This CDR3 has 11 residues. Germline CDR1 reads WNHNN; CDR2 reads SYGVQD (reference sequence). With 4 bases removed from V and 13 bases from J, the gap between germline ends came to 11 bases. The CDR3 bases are TGCGCCAGCAGTGCCCCTGGACGACAGCATTTT. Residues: CASSAPGRQHF.

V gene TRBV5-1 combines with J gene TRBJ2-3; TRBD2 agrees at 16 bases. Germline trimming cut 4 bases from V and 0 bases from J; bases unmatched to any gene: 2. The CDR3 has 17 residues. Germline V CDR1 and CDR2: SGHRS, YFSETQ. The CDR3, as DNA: TGCGCCAGCAGCCCGGGACTAGCGGGAGGGAGCACAGATACGCAGTATTTT. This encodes CASSPGLAGGSTDTQYF.

CDR3 coding DNA: TGTGCCAGCAGCTTGGGCGGGGGGGCCCCTGGGGCCAACGTCCTGACTTTC. This encodes CASSLGGGAPGANVLTF. This sequence joins TRBV7-2 and TRBJ2-6, with TRBD2 matching over 9 bases. This CDR3 has 17 amino acids. V trimming: 3 bases; J trimming: 2 bases; junction bases outside the gene matches: 5. Germline V gene lookup returns CDR1 SGHTA and CDR2 FQGNSA.

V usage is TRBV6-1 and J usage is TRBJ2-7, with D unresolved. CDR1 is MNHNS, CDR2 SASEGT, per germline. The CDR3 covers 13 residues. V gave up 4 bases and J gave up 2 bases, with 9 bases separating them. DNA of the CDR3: TGTGCCAGCAGTGGAGCAAGCACCTACGAGCAGTACTTC. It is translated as CASSGASTYEQYF.

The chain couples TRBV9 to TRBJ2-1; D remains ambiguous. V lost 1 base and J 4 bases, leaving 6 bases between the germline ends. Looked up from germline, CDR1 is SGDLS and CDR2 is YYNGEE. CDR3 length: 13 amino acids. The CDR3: CASSVNLYNEQFF. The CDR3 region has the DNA TGTGCCAGCAGCGTAAATCTGTACAATGAGCAGTTCTTC.

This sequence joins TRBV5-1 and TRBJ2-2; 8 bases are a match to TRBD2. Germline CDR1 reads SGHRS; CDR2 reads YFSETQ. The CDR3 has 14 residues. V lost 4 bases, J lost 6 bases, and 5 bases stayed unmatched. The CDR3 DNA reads TGCGCCAGCAGCGTCGGGGGGGCCGCCGGGGAGCTGTTTTTT. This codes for CASSVGGAAGELFF.

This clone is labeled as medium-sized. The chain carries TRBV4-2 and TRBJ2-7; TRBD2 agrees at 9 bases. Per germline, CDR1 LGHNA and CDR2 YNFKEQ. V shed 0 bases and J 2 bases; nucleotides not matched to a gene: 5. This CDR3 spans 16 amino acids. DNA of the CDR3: TGTGCCAGCAGCCAAGATGGGGCGGGAGGGACCTACGAGCAGTACTTC. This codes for CASSQDGAGGTYEQYF.

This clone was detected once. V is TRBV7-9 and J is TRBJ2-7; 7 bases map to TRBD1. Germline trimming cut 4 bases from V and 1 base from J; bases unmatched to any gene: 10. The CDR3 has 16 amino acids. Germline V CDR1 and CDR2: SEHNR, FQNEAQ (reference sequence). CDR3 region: CASSYPTGPVSYEQYF. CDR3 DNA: TGTGCCAGCAGCTACCCGACAGGGCCAGTGTCCTACGAGCAGTACTTC.

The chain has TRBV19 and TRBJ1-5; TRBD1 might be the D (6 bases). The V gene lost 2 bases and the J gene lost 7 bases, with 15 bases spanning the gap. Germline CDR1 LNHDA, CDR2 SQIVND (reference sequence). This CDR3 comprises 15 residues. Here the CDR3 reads CASSINAGQPQPQHF. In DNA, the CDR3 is TGTGCCAGTAGTATAAACGCCGGACAGCCCCAGCCCCAGCATTTT.

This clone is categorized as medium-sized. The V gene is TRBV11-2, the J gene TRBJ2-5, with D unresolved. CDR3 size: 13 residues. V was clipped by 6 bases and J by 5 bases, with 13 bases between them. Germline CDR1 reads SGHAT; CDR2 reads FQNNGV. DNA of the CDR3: TGTGCCAGCAGTCTTGAGCATAGGGAGACCCAGTACTTC. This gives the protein CASSLEHRETQYF.

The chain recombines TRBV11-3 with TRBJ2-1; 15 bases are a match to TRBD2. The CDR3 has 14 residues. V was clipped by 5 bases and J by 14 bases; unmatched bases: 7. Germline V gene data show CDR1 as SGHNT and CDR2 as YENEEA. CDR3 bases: TGTGCCAGCAGCCCCCCGGGACTAGCGGGGGGAGAGTTCTTC. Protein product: CASSPPGLAGGEFF.